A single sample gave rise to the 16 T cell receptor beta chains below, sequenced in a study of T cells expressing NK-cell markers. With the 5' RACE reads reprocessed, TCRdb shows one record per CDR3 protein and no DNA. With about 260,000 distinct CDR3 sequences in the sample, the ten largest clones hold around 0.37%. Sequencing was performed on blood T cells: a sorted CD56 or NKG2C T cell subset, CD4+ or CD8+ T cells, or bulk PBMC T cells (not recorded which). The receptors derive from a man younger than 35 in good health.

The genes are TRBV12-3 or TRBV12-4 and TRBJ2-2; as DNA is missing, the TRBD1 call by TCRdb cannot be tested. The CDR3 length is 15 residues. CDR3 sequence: CASSLRGTGAGELFF.

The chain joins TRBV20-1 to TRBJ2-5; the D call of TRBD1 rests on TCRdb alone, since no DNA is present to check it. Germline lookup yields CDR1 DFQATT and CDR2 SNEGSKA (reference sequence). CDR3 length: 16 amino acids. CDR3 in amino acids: CSIPLSRTGYQETQYF.

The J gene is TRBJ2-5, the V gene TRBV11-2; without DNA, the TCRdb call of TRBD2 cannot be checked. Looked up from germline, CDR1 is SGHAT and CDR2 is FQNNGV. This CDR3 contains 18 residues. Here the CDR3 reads CASTAGRLAGNPGETQYF. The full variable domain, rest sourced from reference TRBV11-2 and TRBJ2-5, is EAGVAQSPRYKIIEKRQSVAFWCNPISGHATLYWYQQILGQGPKLLIQFQNNGVVDDSQLPKDRFSAERLKGVDSTLKIQPAKLEDSAVYLCASTAGRLAGNPGETQYFGPGTRLLVL.

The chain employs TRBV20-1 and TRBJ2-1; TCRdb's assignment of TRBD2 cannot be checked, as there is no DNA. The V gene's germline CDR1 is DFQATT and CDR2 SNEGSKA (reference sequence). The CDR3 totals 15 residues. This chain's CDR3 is CSARDPWGGGDEQFF.

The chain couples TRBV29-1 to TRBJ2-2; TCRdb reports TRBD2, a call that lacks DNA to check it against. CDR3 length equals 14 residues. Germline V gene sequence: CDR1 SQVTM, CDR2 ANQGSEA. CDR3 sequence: CSVEEGGRPGELFF.

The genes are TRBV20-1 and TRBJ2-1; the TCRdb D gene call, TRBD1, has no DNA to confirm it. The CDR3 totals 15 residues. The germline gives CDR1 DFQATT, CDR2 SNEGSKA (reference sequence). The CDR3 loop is CSAPHTGTVYNEQFF.

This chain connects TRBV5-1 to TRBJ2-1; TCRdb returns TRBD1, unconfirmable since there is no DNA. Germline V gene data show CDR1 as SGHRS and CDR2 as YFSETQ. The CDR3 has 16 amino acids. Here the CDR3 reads CASSFGTAFSYNEQFF.

CDR3 amino acids: CATSVRLADSYNEQFF. The chain uses TRBV15 and TRBJ2-1; the TCRdb call, TRBD2, lacks DNA for checking. The CDR3 length is 16 residues. Germline lookup yields CDR1 LNHNV and CDR2 YYDKDF (reference sequence).

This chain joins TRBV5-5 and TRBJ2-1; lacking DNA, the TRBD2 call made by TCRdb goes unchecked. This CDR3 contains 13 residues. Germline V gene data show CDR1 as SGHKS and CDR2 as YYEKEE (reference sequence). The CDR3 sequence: CASSLGEGQSPFF.

The CDR3 sequence is CASSSGEATDTQYF. The genes are TRBV5-1 and TRBJ2-3. Germline V gene sequence: CDR1 SGHRS, CDR2 YFSETQ. The CDR3 covers 14 residues.

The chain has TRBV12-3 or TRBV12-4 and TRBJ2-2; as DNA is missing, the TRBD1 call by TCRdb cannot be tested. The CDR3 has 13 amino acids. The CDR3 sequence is CASIAGMTGELFF.

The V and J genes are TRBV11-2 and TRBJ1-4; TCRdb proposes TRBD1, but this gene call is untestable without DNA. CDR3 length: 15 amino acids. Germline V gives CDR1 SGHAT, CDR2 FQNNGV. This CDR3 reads CASSLAFRGFEKLFF.

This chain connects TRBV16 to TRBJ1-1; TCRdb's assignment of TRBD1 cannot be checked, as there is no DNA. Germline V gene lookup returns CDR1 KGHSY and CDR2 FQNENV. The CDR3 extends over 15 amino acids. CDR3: CASSERQGANSEAFF. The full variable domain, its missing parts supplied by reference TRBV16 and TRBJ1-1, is GEEVAQTPKHLVRGEGQKAKLYCAPIKGHSYVFWYQQVLKNEFKFLISFQNENVFDETGMPKERFSAKCLPNSPCSLEIQATKLEDSAVYFCASSERQGANSEAFFGQGTRLTVV.

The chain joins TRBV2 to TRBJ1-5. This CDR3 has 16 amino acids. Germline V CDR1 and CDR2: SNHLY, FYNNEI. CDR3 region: CASSESRTVSNQPQHF.

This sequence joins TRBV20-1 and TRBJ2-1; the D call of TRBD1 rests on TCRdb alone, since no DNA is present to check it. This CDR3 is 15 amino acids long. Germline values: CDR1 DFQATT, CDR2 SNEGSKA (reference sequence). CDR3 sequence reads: CSATEGDRIFNEQFF.

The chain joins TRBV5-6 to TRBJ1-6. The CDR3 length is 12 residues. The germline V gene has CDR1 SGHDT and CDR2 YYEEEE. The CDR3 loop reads CASSLEYSPLHF.